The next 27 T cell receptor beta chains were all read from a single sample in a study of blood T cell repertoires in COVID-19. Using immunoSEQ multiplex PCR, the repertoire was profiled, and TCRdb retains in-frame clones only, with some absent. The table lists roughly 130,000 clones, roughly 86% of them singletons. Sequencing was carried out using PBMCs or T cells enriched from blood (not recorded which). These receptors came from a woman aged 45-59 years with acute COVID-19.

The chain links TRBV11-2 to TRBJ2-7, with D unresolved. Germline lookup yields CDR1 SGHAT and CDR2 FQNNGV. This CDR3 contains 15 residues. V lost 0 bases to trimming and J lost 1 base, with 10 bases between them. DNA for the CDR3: TGTGCCAGCAGCTTAGATCGTTACGAGTCCTACGAGCAGTACTTC. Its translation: CASSLDRYESYEQYF. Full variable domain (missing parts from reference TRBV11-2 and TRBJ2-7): EAGVAQSPRYKIIEKRQSVAFWCNPISGHATLYWYQQILGQGPKLLIQFQNNGVVDDSQLPKDRFSAERLKGVDSTLKIQPAKLEDSAVYLCASSLDRYESYEQYFGPGTRLTVT.

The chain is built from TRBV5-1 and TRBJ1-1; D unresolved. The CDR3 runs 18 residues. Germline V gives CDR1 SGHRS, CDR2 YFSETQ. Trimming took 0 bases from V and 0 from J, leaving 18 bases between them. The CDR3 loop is CASSLAKRGQSLNTEAFF. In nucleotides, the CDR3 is TGCGCCAGCAGCTTGGCCAAGAGAGGTCAGTCGTTGAACACTGAAGCTTTCTTT.

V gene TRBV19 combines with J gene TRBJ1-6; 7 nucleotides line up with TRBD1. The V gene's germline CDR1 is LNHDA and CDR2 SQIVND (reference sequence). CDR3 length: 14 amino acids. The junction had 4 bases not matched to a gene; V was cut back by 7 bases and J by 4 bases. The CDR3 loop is CASTPTGYNSPLHF. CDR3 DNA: TGTGCCAGTACCCCGACAGGGTATAATTCACCCCTCCACTTT.

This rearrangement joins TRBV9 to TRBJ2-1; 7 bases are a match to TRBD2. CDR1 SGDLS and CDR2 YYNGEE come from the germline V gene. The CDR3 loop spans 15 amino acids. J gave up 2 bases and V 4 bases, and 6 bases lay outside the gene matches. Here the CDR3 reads CASSPTSATYNEQFF. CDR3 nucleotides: TGTGCCAGCAGCCCCACTAGCGCCACCTACAATGAGCAGTTCTTC.

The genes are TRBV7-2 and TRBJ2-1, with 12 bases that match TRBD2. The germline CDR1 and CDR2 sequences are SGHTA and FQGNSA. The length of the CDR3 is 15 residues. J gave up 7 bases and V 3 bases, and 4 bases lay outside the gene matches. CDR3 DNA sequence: TGTGCCAGCAGCTTGACTAGCGGGAGTGTAAATGAGCAGTTCTTC. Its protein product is CASSLTSGSVNEQFF.

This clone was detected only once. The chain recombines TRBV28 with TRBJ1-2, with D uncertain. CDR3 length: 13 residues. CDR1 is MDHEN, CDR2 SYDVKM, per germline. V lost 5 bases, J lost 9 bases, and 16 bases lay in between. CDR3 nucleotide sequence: TGTGCCAGCAGTAGGGAGAGAGGTTTGAGCTACACCTTC. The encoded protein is CASSRERGLSYTF.

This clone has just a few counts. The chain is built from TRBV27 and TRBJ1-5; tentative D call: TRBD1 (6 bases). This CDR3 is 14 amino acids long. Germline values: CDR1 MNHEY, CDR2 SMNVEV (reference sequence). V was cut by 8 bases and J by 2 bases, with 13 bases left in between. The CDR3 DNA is TGTGCCAGCGGGGTGGACAGCCGCAATCAGCCCCAGCATTTT. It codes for CASGVDSRNQPQHF.

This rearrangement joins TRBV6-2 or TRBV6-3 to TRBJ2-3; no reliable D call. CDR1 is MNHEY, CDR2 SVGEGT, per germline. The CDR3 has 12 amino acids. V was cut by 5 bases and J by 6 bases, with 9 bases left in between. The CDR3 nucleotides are TGTGCCAGCAGTAGAACCGGGGATACGCAGTATTTT. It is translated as CASSRTGDTQYF.

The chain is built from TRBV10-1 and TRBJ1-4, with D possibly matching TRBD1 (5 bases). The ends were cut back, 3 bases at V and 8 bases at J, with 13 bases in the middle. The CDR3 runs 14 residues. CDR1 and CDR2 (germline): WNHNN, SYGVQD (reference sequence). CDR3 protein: CASSEGQGSEKLFF. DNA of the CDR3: TGCGCCAGCAGTGAAGGTCAGGGAAGCGAAAAACTGTTTTTT.

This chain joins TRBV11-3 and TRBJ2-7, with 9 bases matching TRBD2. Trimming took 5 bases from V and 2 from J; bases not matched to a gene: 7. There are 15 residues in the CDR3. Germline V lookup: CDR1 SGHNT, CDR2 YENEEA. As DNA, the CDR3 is TGTGCCAGCAGCCGTAGCGGGAGTGTAACCTACGAGCAGTACTTC. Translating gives CASSRSGSVTYEQYF.

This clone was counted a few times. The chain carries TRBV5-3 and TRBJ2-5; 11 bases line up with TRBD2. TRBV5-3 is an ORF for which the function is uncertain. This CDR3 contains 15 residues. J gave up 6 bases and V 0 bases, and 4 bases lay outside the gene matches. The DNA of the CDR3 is TGTGCCAGAAGCTTGGCTCTAGCGGGAGGCCAGACCCAGTACTTC. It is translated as CARSLALAGGQTQYF.

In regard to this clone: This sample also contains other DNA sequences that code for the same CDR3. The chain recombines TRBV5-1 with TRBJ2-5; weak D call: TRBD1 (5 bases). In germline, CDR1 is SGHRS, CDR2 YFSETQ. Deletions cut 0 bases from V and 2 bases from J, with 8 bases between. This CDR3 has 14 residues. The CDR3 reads CASSLGQGQETQYF. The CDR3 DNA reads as TGCGCCAGCAGCTTGGGGCAGGGTCAAGAGACCCAGTACTTC.

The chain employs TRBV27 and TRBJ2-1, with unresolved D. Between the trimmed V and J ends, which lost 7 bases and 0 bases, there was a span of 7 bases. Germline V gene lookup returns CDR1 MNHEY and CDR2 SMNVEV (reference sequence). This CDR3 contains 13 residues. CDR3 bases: TGTGCCAGCAAGTACGGCTCCTACAATGAGCAGTTCTTC. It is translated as CASKYGSYNEQFF.

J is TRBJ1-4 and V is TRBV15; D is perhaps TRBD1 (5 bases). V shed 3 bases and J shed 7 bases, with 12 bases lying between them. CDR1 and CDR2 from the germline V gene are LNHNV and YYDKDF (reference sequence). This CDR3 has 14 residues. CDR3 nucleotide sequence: TGTGCCACCAGCAGGGGGGGGTTTCTTGAAAAACTGTTTTTT. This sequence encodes CATSRGGFLEKLFF.

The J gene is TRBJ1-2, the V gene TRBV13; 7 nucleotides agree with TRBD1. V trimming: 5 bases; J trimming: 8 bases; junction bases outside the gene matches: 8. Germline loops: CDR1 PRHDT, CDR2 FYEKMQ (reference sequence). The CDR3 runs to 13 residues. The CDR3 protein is CASSRPTGDGYTF. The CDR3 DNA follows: TGTGCCAGCAGCCGACCAACAGGGGACGGCTACACCTTC.

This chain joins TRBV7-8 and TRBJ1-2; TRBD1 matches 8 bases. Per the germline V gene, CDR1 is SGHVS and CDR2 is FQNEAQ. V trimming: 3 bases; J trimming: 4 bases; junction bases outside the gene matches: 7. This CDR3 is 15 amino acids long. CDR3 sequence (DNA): TGTGCCAGCAGCTTTGGACAGGGAAGCGGCTATGGCTACACCTTC. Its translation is CASSFGQGSGYGYTF.

The chain's CDR3 is CASSPSGNTIYF. CDR3 DNA: TGTGCCAGCAGTCCTAGCGGAAACACCATATATTTT. The chain employs TRBV6-5 and TRBJ1-3, with D unclear. Germline V gene lookup returns CDR1 MNHEY and CDR2 SVGAGI. Trimming removed 5 bases from V and 4 bases from J, with 6 bases in between. This CDR3 has 12 residues.

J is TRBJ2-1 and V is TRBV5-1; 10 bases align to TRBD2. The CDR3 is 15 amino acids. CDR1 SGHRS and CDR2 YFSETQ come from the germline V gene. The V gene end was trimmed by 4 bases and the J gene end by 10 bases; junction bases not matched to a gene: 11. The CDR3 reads CASSLGTSAPREQFF. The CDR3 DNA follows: TGCGCCAGCAGCCTCGGGACTAGCGCCCCTCGGGAGCAGTTCTTC.

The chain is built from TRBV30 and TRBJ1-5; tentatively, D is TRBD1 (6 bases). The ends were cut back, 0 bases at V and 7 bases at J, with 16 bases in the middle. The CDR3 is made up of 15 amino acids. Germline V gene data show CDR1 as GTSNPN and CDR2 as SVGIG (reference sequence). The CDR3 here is CAWSVPGTSRQPQHF. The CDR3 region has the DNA TGTGCCTGGAGTGTACCCGGGACATCTCGGCAGCCCCAGCATTTT.

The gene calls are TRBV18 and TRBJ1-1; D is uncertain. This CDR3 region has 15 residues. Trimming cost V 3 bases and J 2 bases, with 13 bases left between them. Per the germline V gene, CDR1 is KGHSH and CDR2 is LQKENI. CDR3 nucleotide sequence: TGTGCCAGCTCACCCTCGGCGGTGGAAAACACTGAAGCTTTCTTT. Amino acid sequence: CASSPSAVENTEAFF.

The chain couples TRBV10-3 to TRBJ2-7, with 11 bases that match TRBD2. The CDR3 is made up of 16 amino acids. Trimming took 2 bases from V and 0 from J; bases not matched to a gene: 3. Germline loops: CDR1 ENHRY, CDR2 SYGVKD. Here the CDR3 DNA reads TGTGCCATCAGTGAGCCTACTAGCGGGGGCTCCTACGAGCAGTACTTC. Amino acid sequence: CAISEPTSGGSYEQYF.

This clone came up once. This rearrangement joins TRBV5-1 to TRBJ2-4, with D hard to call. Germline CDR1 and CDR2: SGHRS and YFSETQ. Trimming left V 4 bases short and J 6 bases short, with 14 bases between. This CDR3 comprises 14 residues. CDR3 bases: TGCGCCAGCAGCCGCGACACAAGCACAAACATTCAGTACTTC. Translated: CASSRDTSTNIQYF. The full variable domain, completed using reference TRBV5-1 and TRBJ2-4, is KAGVTQTPRYLIKTRGQQVTLSCSPISGHRSVSWYQQTPGQGLQFLFEYFSETQRNKGNFPGRFSGRQFSNSRSEMNVSTLELGDSALYLCASSRDTSTNIQYFGAGTRLSVL.

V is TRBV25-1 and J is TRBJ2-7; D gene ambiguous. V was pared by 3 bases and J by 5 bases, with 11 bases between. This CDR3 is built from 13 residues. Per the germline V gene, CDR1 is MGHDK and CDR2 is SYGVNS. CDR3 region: CASSDQVVHEQYF. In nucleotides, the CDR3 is TGTGCCAGCAGTGATCAGGTGGTTCACGAGCAGTACTTC.

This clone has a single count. In DNA, the CDR3 is TGTGCCAGCAGCCTCGGGACAGGCCAGAAGGAGACCCAGTACTTC. This sequence encodes CASSLGTGQKETQYF. The genes are TRBV7-9 and TRBJ2-5; 8 bases match TRBD1. The CDR3 has 15 amino acids. CDR1 and CDR2 from the germline V gene are SEHNR and FQNEAQ (reference sequence). V lost 5 bases, J lost 5 bases, and 10 bases stayed unmatched.

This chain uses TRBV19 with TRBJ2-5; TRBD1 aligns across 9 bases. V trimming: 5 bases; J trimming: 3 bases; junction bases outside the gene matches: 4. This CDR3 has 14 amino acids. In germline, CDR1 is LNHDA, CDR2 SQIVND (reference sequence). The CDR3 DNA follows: TGTGCCAGTAGTGCCACAGGGGGCAAAGAGACCCAGTACTTC. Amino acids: CASSATGGKETQYF. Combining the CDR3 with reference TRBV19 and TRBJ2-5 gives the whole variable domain DGGITQSPKYLFRKEGQNVTLSCEQNLNHDAMYWYRQDPGQGLRLIYYSQIVNDFQKGDIAEGYSVSREKKESFPLTVTSAQKNPTAFYLCASSATGGKETQYFGPGTRLLVL.

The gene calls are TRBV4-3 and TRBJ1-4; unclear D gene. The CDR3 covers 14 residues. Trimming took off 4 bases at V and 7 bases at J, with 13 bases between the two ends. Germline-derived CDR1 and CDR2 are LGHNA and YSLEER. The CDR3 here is CASSPGPASEKLFF. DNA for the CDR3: TGCGCCAGCAGCCCAGGTCCGGCGAGTGAAAAACTGTTTTTT.

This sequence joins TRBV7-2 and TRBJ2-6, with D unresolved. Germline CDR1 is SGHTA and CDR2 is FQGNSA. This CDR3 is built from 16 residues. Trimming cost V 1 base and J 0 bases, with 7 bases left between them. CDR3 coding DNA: TGTGCCAGCAGCTTAGTGCAGAACTCTGGGGCCAACGTCCTGACTTTC. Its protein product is CASSLVQNSGANVLTF.